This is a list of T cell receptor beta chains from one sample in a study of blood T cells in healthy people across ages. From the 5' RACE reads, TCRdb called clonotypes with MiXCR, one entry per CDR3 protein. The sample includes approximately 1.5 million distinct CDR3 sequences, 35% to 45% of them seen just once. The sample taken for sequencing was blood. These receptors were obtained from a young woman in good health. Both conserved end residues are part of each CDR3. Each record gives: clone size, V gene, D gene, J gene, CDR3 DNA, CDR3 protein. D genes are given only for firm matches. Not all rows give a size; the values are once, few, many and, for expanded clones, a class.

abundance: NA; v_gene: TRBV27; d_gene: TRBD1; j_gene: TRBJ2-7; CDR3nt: TGTGCCAGCAGTTGGACAGGGGATAGCTACGAGCAGTACTTC; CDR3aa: CASSWTGDSYEQYF
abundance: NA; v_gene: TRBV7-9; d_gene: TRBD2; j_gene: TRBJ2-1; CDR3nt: TGTGCCAGCAGCCGACGGACTAGCGGGGGGAGTGAGCAGTTCTTC; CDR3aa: CASSRRTSGGSEQFF
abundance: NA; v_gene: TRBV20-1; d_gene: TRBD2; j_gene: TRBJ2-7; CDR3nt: TGCAGTGCTAGGCTCGAACTAGCGGGGTACAATGAGCAGTACTTC; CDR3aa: CSARLELAGYNEQYF
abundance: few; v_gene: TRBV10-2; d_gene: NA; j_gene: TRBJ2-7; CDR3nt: TGCGCCAGCAGTGAGCCTAGTTTCGCATGGCAGTACTTC; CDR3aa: CASSEPSFAWQYF
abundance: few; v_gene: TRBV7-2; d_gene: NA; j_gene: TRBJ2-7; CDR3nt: TGTGCCAGCAGCTTTATACCCCCAGGGTACGAGCAGTACTTC; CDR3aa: CASSFIPPGYEQYF
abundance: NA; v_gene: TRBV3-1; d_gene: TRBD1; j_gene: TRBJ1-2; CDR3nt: TGTGCCAGCAGCCAAGTCTGGACAGGGAATGGCTACACCTTC; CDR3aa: CASSQVWTGNGYTF
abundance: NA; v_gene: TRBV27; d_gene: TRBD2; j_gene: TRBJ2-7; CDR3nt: TGTGCCAGCAGTTCCGGGGAACTAGCGGTCTACGAGCAGTACTTC; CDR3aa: CASSSGELAVYEQYF
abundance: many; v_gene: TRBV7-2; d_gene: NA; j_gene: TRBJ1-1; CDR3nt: TGTGCCAGCAGCCCTTACATGAACACTGAAGCTTTCTTT; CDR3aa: CASSPYMNTEAFF
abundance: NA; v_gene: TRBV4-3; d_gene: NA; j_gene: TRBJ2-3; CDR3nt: TGCGCCAGCAGCCAAGGTGAAGTCATTACGGCAGTTACGCAGTATTTT; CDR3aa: CASSQGEVITAVTQYF
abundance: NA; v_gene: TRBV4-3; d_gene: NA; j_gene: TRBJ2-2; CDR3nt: TGCGCCAGCAGCCAAAGGCAAAGGGTCGGCCGGAACACCGGGGAGCTGTTTTTT; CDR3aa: CASSQRQRVGRNTGELFF
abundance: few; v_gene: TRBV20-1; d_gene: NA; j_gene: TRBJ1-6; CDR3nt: TGCAGTGCTAGACCGCTGGGGGTGGGTTCACCCCTCCACTTT; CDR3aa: CSARPLGVGSPLHF
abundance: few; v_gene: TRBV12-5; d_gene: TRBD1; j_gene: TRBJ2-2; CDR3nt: TGTGCTAGTGGTTTGGACGAGGGGGCGAGGTGGCTGTTTTTT; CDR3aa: CASGLDEGARWLFF
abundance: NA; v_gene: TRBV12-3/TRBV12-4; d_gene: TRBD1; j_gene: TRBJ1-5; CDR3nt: TGTGCCAGCAGTTTAGTTTTAGGGACAGGGATAGGGGATCAGCCCCAGCATTTT; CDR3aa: CASSLVLGTGIGDQPQHF
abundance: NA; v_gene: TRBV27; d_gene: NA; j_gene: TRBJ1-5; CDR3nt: TGTGCCAGCAGTTTATTGGGGAACGGACACGACCAGCCCCAGCATTTT; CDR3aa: CASSLLGNGHDQPQHF
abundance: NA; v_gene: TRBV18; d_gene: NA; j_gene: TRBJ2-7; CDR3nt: TGTGCCAGCTCACCACCTAAAGGCTGGGCTAAGGGCTACGAGCAGTACTTC; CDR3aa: CASSPPKGWAKGYEQYF
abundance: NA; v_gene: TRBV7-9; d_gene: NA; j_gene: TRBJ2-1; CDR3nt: TGTGCCAGCAGCACCCGGACAGCTCGAAAACGGTTCTTC; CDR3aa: CASSTRTARKRFF
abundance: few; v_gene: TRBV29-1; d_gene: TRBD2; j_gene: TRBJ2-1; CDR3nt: TGCAGCGTTTTCGAAGCGGGAGGGGGTAATGAGCAGTTCTTC; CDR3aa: CSVFEAGGGNEQFF
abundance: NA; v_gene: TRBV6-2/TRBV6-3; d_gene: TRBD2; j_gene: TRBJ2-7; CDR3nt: TGTGCCAGCAGCGACGGGACTAGCGGGGTCGACGAGCAGTACTTC; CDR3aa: CASSDGTSGVDEQYF
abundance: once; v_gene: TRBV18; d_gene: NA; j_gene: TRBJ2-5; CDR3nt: TGTGCCAGCTCACCACTTGACTCAGGCACTCAAGAGACCCAGTACTTC; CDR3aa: CASSPLDSGTQETQYF
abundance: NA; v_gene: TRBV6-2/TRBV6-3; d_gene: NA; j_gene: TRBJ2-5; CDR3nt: TGTGCCAGCGGCGCTGGGACCCAGTACTTC; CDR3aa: CASGAGTQYF
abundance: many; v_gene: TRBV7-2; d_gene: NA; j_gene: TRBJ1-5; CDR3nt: TGTGCCAGCAGCCCAACTTCGGCGGGCGGGTTCAATCAGCCCCAGCATTTT; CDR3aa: CASSPTSAGGFNQPQHF
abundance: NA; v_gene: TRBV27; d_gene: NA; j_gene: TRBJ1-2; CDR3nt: TGTGCCAGCAGTTTAACGCCGCGGGCCGGAGACCATGGCTACACCTTC; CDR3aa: CASSLTPRAGDHGYTF
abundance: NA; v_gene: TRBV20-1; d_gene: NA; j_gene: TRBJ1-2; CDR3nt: TGCAGTGCTAGAGATCCGACTTTCGGCTACACCTTC; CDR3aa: CSARDPTFGYTF
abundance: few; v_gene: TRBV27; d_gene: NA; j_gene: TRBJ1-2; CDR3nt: TGTGCCAGCAGTTCTGGGGAGGGGTATGGCTACACCTTC; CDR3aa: CASSSGEGYGYTF
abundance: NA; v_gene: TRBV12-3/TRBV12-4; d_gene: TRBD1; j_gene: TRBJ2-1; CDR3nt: TGTGCCAGCACCTCCCGGACAGGGTATAAGCAGTTCTTC; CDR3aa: CASTSRTGYKQFF
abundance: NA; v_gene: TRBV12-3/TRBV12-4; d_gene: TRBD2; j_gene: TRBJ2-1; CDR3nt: TGTGCCAGCAAACCCGCGGGGGGCTCATACAATGAGCAGTTCTTC; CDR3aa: CASKPAGGSYNEQFF
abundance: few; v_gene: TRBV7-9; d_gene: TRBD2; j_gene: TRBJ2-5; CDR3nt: TGTGCCAGCAGTACGACTAGCGGGACGGGGGAGACCCAGTACTTC; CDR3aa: CASSTTSGTGETQYF
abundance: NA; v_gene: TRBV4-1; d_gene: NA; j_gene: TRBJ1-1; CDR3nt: TGCGCCAGCTGCCCTTTGGAAAGCCGGTCTTTCGGTACTGAAGCTTTCTTT; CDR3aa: CASCPLESRSFGTEAFF
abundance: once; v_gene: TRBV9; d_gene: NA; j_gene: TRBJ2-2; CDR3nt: TGTGCCAGCAGCGTAGGAGGGGTGGGGGCTTACACCGGGGAGCTGTTTTTT; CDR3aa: CASSVGGVGAYTGELFF
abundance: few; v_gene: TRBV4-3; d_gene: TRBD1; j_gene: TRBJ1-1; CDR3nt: TGCGCCAGCAGCCGCGATCGACAGGGGCTAACTGAAGCTTTCTTT; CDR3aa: CASSRDRQGLTEAFF
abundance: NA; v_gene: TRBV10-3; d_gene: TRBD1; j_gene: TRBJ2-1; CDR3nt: TGTGCCATCAGGGGACAGGGGAAGAGCTCCTACAATGAGCAGTTCTTC; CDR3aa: CAIRGQGKSSYNEQFF
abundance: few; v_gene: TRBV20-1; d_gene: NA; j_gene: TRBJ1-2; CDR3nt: TGCAGTGCTAGCTACAGGGAGGGATACTATGGCTACACCTTC; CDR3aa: CSASYREGYYGYTF
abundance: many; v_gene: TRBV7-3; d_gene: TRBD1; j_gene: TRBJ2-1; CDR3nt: TGTGCCAGCAGCTTACGGACAGGGGCCTACAATGAGCAGTTCTTC; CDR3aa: CASSLRTGAYNEQFF
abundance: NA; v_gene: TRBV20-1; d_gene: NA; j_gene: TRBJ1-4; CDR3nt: TGCAGTGCTAGAGAAAACAGGCGTTATAATGAAAAACTGTTTTTT; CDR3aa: CSARENRRYNEKLFF
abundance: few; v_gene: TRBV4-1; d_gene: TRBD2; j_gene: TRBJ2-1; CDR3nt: TGCGCCAGCAGCCAAAGGTTAGCGGGAGGGCCCAATGAGCAGTTCTTC; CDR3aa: CASSQRLAGGPNEQFF
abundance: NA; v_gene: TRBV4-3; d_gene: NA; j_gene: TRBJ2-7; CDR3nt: TGCGCCAGCAGCCAAGATTATCGGGCAGGAGGGCACGAGCAGTACTTC; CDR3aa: CASSQDYRAGGHEQYF
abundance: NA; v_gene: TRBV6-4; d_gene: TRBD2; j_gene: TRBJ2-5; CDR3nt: TGTGCCAGCAGTGAACTAGCGGAGAACAATGAGCAGTACTTC; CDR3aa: CASSELAENNEQYF
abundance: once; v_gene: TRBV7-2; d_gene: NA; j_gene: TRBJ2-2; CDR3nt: TGTGCCAGCAGCACTCCATTAGACCTCACCGGGGAGCTGTTTTTT; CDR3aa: CASSTPLDLTGELFF
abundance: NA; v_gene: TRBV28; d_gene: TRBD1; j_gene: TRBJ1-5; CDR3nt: TGTGCCAGCAGCCCCCTAAGGACAGGGGGTTTACTTCAGCCCCAGCATTTT; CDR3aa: CASSPLRTGGLLQPQHF
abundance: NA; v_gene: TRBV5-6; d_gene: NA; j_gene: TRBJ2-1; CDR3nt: TGTGCCAGCAGCTTGCTACTAGCTTATAGCTCCTACAATGAGCAGTTCTTC; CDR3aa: CASSLLLAYSSYNEQFF
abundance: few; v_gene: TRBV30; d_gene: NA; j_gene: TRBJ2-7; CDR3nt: TGTGCCTGGACTGACTACAGGGAGCAGTACTTC; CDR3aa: CAWTDYREQYF
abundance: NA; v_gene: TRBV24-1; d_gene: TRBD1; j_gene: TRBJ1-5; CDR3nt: TGTGCCACCAGTGAGACCGGACAGGGTTATCAGCCCCAGCATTTT; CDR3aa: CATSETGQGYQPQHF